This T cell receptor beta chain was obtained from a study of shared clonotypes between healthy human individuals. V dropped 1 base and J dropped 1 base, with 14 bases sitting between them. CDR1 LNHNV and CDR2 YYDKDF come from the germline V gene (reference sequence). This CDR3 contains 16 residues. Assay runs were performed at deep level. Measured with immunoSEQ multiplex PCR; TCRdb has only the in-frame clones, and not every one. The sample yields 2.5 million or so clones, 85% to 95% seen once. Each donor was a Caucasian adult residing in Nashville, Tennessee. The sequence was collected from a man aged 18-30 years in good health. Sequencing was carried out using naive CD4+ T cells sorted from blood. Subset specified: CD45RA+ positively selected. V usage is TRBV15 and J usage is TRBJ2-7; the D gene is possibly TRBD2 (6 bases). The CDR3 DNA follows: TGTGCCACCAGCAGAGGGGGACTTTTTTCTTCCTACGAGCAGTACTTC. It codes for CATSRGGLFSSYEQYF.